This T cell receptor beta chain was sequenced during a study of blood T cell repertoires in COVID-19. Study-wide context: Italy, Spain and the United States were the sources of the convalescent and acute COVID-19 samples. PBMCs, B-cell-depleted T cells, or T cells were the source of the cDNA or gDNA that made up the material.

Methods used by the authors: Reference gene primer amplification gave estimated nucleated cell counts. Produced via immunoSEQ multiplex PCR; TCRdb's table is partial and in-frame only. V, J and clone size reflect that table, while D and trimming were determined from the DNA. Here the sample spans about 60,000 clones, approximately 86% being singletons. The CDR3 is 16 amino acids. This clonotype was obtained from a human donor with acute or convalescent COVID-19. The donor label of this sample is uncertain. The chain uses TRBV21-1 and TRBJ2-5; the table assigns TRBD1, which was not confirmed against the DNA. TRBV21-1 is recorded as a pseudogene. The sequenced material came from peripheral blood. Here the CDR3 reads CASRTRRGHETETQYF. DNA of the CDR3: TGTGCCAGCAGAACTCGCAGGGGCCACGAAACAGAGACCCAGTACTTC.